The 8 T cell receptor beta chains in this list originate from one sample, sequenced in a study of T cells in Graves' hyperthyroidism and ophthalmopathy. Amplification targeted TCR beta CDR3 regions from RNA transcripts. In the first-round RT-PCR of the TCR CDR3, the HTBI primer set was used. TCRdb itself ran the multiplex PCR reads through MiXCR, one entry per CDR3 protein. Of about 610,000 distinct CDR3 sequences listed, 35% to 55% were seen once; the top ten hold more than 7.5%. What was sequenced was peripheral blood or thyroid tissue (not recorded which). The origin of the receptors is a young woman with Graves' hyperthyroidism.

The table lists this clonotype with many counts. The V gene is TRBV19, the J gene TRBJ2-2; 9 nucleotides align to TRBD1. The V and J ends lost 6 bases and 2 bases, in that order; junction bases with no gene match: 13. The CDR3 runs 18 residues. The germline V gene encodes CDR1 LNHDA and CDR2 SQIVND (reference sequence). The CDR3 DNA sequence: TGTGCCAGTAGGACCATTGATTTGGGACAGGGTAACACCGGGGAGCTGTTTTTT. Its protein is CASRTIDLGQGNTGELFF.

The chain recombines TRBV15 with TRBJ2-7; the D is unclear. V was clipped by 0 bases and J by 0 bases, with 9 bases between them. This CDR3 spans 15 amino acids. Germline loops: CDR1 LNHNV, CDR2 YYDKDF (reference sequence). CDR3 nucleotide sequence: TGTGCCACCAGCAGAGATGCGGCTAGCTCCTACGAGCAGTACTTC. It encodes CATSRDAASSYEQYF.

This clonotype was found a few times. CDR3 sequence: CASSSSGRLLDEQYF. CDR3 in DNA: TGTGCCAGCAGCTCTAGCGGGAGGCTCTTAGACGAGCAGTACTTC. This chain connects TRBV7-3 to TRBJ2-7; 11 positions match TRBD2. Trimming took 4 bases from V and 5 from J; bases not matched to a gene: 7. This CDR3 is 15 amino acids long. Per germline, CDR1 SGHTA and CDR2 FQGTGA.

This clonotype came up many times. The rearrangement uses TRBV7-8 and TRBJ2-7, with D unclear. V lost 1 base and J lost 7, with 11 bases in between. Germline V CDR1 and CDR2: SGHVS, FQNEAQ. The CDR3 has 13 amino acids. The CDR3 loop is CASSLELLMEQYF. In DNA form, the CDR3 reads TGTGCCAGCAGCTTAGAATTATTGATGGAGCAGTACTTC.

V is TRBV5-1 and J is TRBJ1-1; D gene ambiguous. Trimming shortened V by 3 bases and J by 1 base, and 16 bases separated the two germline ends. Germline values: CDR1 SGHRS, CDR2 YFSETQ. The CDR3 runs 16 residues. In DNA form, the CDR3 reads TGCGCCAGCAGCTCTCTCAAGACGATTGGGAACACTGAAGCTTTCTTT. Its protein product is CASSSLKTIGNTEAFF. The full variable domain, completed using reference TRBV5-1 and TRBJ1-1, is KAGVTQTPRYLIKTRGQQVTLSCSPISGHRSVSWYQQTPGQGLQFLFEYFSETQRNKGNFPGRFSGRQFSNSRSEMNVSTLELGDSALYLCASSSLKTIGNTEAFFGQGTRLTVV.

The chain links TRBV11-3 to TRBJ1-5; D is ambiguous. Germline CDR1 reads SGHNT; CDR2 reads YENEEA. The CDR3 spans 14 residues. V gave up 5 bases and J gave up 0 bases, with 8 bases separating them. CDR3 in DNA: TGTGCCAGCAGCGAGAGCGGTAGCAATCAGCCCCAGCATTTT. This codes for CASSESGSNQPQHF.

The CDR3 spells CASSDRGLAGTFYEQYF. The CDR3 DNA reads TGTGCCAGCAGCGACAGGGGACTAGCGGGAACTTTCTACGAGCAGTACTTC. The V and J genes are TRBV7-3 and TRBJ2-7; the match to TRBD2 covers 13 bases. J gave up 3 bases and V 5 bases, and 10 bases lay outside the gene matches. Germline lookup yields CDR1 SGHTA and CDR2 FQGTGA. CDR3 size: 17 residues. The whole variable domain, filled in from reference TRBV7-3 and TRBJ2-7, reads GAGVSQTPSNKVTEKGKYVELRCDPISGHTALYWYRQSLGQGPEFLIYFQGTGAADDSGLPNDRFFAVRPEGSVSTLKIQRTERGDSAVYLCASSDRGLAGTFYEQYFGPGTRLTVT.

Ten or more counts support this clonotype. V usage is TRBV20-1 and J usage is TRBJ1-1; D gene unclear. V lost 3 bases to trimming and J lost 6 bases, with 17 bases between them. The CDR3 contains 14 residues. Per the germline V gene, CDR1 is DFQATT and CDR2 is SNEGSKA (reference sequence). The DNA for the CDR3 is TGCAGTGCTAGGGGGAGGAAGGGAATCCCTGAAGCTTTCTTT. Translation gives CSARGRKGIPEAFF.